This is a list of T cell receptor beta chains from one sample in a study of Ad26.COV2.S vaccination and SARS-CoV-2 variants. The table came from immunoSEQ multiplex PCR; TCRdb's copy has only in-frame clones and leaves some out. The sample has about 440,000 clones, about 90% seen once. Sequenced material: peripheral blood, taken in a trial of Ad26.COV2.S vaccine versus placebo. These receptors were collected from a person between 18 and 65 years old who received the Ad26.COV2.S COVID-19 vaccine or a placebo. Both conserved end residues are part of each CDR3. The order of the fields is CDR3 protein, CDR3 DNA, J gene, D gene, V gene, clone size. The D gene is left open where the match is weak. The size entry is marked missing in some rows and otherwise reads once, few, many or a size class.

cdr3_aa: CASSLDADSPYEQYF
cdr3_nt: TGTGCCAGCAGTTTGGATGCGGATTCGCCCTACGAGCAGTACTTC
j_call: TRBJ2-7
d_call: -
v_call: TRBV28
clone_size: -

cdr3_aa: CASSGGPGHLYEQYF
cdr3_nt: TGTGCCAGCAGCGGCGGTCCGGGACATCTCTACGAGCAGTACTTC
j_call: TRBJ2-7
d_call: -
v_call: TRBV9
clone_size: -

cdr3_aa: CASRGGGTYEQYF
cdr3_nt: TGTGCCAGCAGAGGCGGGGGGACCTACGAGCAGTACTTC
j_call: TRBJ2-7
d_call: TRBD2
v_call: TRBV2
clone_size: -

cdr3_aa: CASSRGLADEQYF
cdr3_nt: TGTGCTAGCAGCCGCGGACTAGCCGACGAGCAGTACTTC
j_call: TRBJ2-7
d_call: TRBD2
v_call: TRBV7-7
clone_size: once

cdr3_aa: CASRLGRGRLLTEAFF
cdr3_nt: TGTGCAAGTCGCTTGGGTAGGGGGCGTCTTCTTACTGAAGCTTTCTTT
j_call: TRBJ1-1
d_call: -
v_call: TRBV12-2
clone_size: -

cdr3_aa: CASSWTGVAEQYF
cdr3_nt: TGTGCCAGCAGTTGGACAGGGGTGGCCGAGCAGTACTTC
j_call: TRBJ2-7
d_call: TRBD1
v_call: TRBV28
clone_size: -

cdr3_aa: CASSMGGSYNEQFF
cdr3_nt: TGTGCCAGTAGTATGGGCGGGAGTTACAATGAGCAGTTCTTC
j_call: TRBJ2-1
d_call: TRBD2
v_call: TRBV19
clone_size: -

cdr3_aa: CASSDGTGAMNTEAFF
cdr3_nt: TGTGCCAGCAGCGACGGGACAGGGGCAATGAACACTGAAGCTTTCTTT
j_call: TRBJ1-1
d_call: TRBD1
v_call: TRBV9
clone_size: -

cdr3_aa: CASSFRDRPLYEQYF
cdr3_nt: TGCGCCAGCAGCTTTAGAGACAGACCTCTCTACGAGCAGTACTTC
j_call: TRBJ2-7
d_call: -
v_call: TRBV5-1
clone_size: -

cdr3_aa: CSARAGDEQFF
cdr3_nt: TGCAGTGCTAGAGCAGGGGATGAGCAGTTCTTC
j_call: TRBJ2-1
d_call: -
v_call: TRBV20-1
clone_size: -

cdr3_aa: CASSLSDRNYGYTF
cdr3_nt: TGTGCCAGCAGTTTATCTGACAGGAACTATGGCTACACCTTC
j_call: TRBJ1-2
d_call: -
v_call: TRBV28
clone_size: -

cdr3_aa: CSVTGTSPHTDTQYF
cdr3_nt: TGCAGCGTTACAGGGACCTCTCCCCACACAGATACGCAGTATTTT
j_call: TRBJ2-3
d_call: -
v_call: TRBV29-1
clone_size: -